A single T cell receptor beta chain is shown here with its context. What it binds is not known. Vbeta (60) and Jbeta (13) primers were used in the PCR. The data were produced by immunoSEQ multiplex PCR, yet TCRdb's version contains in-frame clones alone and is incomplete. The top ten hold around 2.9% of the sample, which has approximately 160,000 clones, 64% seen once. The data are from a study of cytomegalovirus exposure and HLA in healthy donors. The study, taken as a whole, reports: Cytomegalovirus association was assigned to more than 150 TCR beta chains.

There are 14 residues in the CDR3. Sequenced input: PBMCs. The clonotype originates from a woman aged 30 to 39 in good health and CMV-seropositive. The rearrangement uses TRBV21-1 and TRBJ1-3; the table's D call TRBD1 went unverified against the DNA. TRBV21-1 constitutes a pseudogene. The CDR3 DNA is TGTGCCAGCGGAGGACAGGGGCGCTCAGACACCATATATTTT. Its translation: CASGGQGRSDTIYF.